Below, 23 T cell receptor beta chains from the same sample are listed, as sequenced in a study of blood T cells in healthy people across ages. Primed by a sample-barcoded 5' primer and a J-beta primer mix, a second PCR proceeded for 7 to 11 cycles. MiXCR was run by TCRdb on the 5' RACE reads, yielding one entry per CDR3 protein. This table holds approximately 760,000 distinct CDR3 sequences, just under 25% found once. The data also belong to a second study, concerning T cells of mothers and their children.

Sequencing was carried out using blood. These receptors all come from a boy under 18 in good health.

The CDR3 reads CASRPPWDNPYEQYF. The CDR3 nucleotides read TGTGCCAGCAGGCCGCCATGGGACAACCCCTACGAGCAGTACTTC. The genes are TRBV7-2 and TRBJ2-7; perhaps TRBD1 as D (6 bases). This CDR3 region has 15 residues. Per the germline V gene, CDR1 is SGHTA and CDR2 is FQGNSA. V gave up 6 bases and J gave up 2 bases, with 17 bases separating them.

The chain is built from TRBV27 and TRBJ2-5; 9 bases fit TRBD1. The CDR3 spans 17 residues. Losses at the gene ends were 5 bases for V and 5 bases for J; bases not matched to a gene: 15. The germline V gene encodes CDR1 MNHEY and CDR2 SMNVEV (reference sequence). For the CDR3, the DNA is TGTGCCAGCAGTCCAGTCCCGACAGGGGGATGGAGGGAGACCCAGTACTTC. Translated, it gives CASSPVPTGGWRETQYF.

V and J are TRBV3-1 and TRBJ1-2, with D perhaps TRBD1 (6 bases). This CDR3 comprises 15 residues. From germline, CDR1 is LGHDT and CDR2 YNNKEL (reference sequence). V was shortened by 1 base and J by 4 bases, with 13 bases between the two germline ends. In nucleotides, the CDR3 is TGTGCCAGCAGCCAAGGAACAGGGATATTCTATGGCTACACCTTC. Protein sequence: CASSQGTGIFYGYTF.

CDR3 coding DNA: TGCGCCAGCAGTATAAGCGGGGGTCTCTCCTACGAGCAGTACTTC. It translates to CASSISGGLSYEQYF. The V gene is TRBV5-1, the J gene TRBJ2-7; 8 positions match TRBD2. After removal of 5 bases from V and 0 bases from J, the junction contained 7 bases not matched to a gene. The CDR3 loop spans 15 amino acids. Germline loops: CDR1 SGHRS, CDR2 YFSETQ. Together with reference TRBV5-1 and TRBJ2-7, the CDR3 gives the full variable domain: KAGVTQTPRYLIKTRGQQVTLSCSPISGHRSVSWYQQTPGQGLQFLFEYFSETQRNKGNFPGRFSGRQFSNSRSEMNVSTLELGDSALYLCASSISGGLSYEQYFGPGTRLTVT.

This clonotype was detected only a few times. CDR3 protein: CASGSYTDTQYF. The CDR3 DNA reads as TGTGCTAGTGGTTCCTACACAGATACGCAGTATTTT. The rearrangement joins TRBV12-5 to TRBJ2-3; D not certain. CDR3 length: 12 amino acids. With 4 bases removed from V and 2 bases from J, the gap between germline ends came to 4 bases. Germline-derived CDR1 and CDR2 are LGHNT and FRNRAP.

This chain links TRBV20-1 with TRBJ2-5, with 9 nucleotides matching TRBD2. J was trimmed by 4 bases and V by 0 bases; bases with no gene match: 9. The CDR3 covers 16 residues. Germline values: CDR1 DFQATT, CDR2 SNEGSKA (reference sequence). The CDR3 bases are TGCAGTGCTAGAGATTTCCACCTAGCGGGGCTAGAGACCCAGTACTTC. Its protein product is CSARDFHLAGLETQYF.

The chain combines TRBV2 with TRBJ1-2; D is undetermined. The germline CDR1 and CDR2 sequences are SNHLY and FYNNEI. V lost 9 bases and J 13 bases, leaving 21 bases between the germline ends. The CDR3 has 12 residues. CDR3 amino acids: CAREATSTLSTF. The CDR3 DNA sequence: TGTGCCAGGGAGGCTACATCAACGCTGAGCACCTTC.

This clonotype was seen a few times. The chain carries TRBV7-9 and TRBJ2-1; no firm D call. CDR1 is SEHNR and CDR2 is FQNEAQ in the germline V gene (reference sequence). Trimming left V 5 bases short and J 8 bases short, with 19 bases between. The CDR3 covers 15 residues. DNA of the CDR3: TGTGCCAGCAGCCAACACGCGATCGACTGGGATGAGCAGTTCTTC. It yields the protein CASSQHAIDWDEQFF.

This clonotype has only a few counts. The CDR3 spells CASSLVGSRGFEQYF. DNA of the CDR3: TGCGCCAGCAGCTTGGTAGGTAGCAGGGGATTCGAGCAGTACTTC. The rearrangement uses TRBV5-1 and TRBJ2-5; D is perhaps TRBD1 (6 bases). The better agreement between TRBJ2-7 and the DNA end casts doubt on the J call. Germline assignment: CDR1 SGHRS and CDR2 YFSETQ. This CDR3 is 15 amino acids long.

This clonotype has more than one count but fewer than ten. V is TRBV25-1 and J is TRBJ2-7; possible D gene TRBD2, 7 bases. The CDR3 extends over 13 amino acids. The V gene's germline CDR1 is MGHDK and CDR2 SYGVNS. Trimming stripped 8 bases from V and 1 base from J, with 12 bases between. DNA of the CDR3: TGTGCCAGCGGGGGGGGGCATTCCTACGAGCAGTACTTC. It yields the protein CASGGGHSYEQYF.

The V gene is TRBV21-1, the J gene TRBJ1-1; TRBD1 is the table's D call, not checked against the DNA. TRBV21-1 is tagged as a pseudogene. The CDR3 spans 14 residues. Here the CDR3 reads CASRGQGRNTEAFF. CDR3 sequence (DNA): TGTGCCAGCAGGGGACAGGGGCGCAACACTGAAGCTTTCTTT.

This clonotype was seen repeatedly, ten times or more. The chain joins TRBV29-1 to TRBJ1-1, with D unresolved. The ends were cut back, 1 base at V and 5 bases at J, with 11 bases in the middle. The CDR3 is 13 residues long. CDR1 is SQVTM, CDR2 ANQGSEA, per germline. CDR3 sequence reads: CSVEGVGVTEAFF. CDR3 DNA sequence: TGCAGCGTTGAAGGTGTAGGCGTAACTGAAGCTTTCTTT.

The CDR3 spells CASHSLAKNIQYF. The CDR3 DNA reads as TGTGCCAGTCACAGCCTAGCCAAAAACATTCAGTACTTC. The genes are TRBV2 and TRBJ2-4; D gene ambiguous. The germline V gene encodes CDR1 SNHLY and CDR2 FYNNEI. CDR3 length: 13 residues. The V and J ends lost 9 bases and 0 bases respectively, with 9 bases between them.

The sample holds many counts of this clonotype. The chain employs TRBV5-1 and TRBJ2-7; D possibly corresponds to TRBD2 (6 bases). The CDR3 covers 13 residues. Germline-derived CDR1 and CDR2 are SGHRS and YFSETQ. The V end lost 0 bases, the J end lost 3 bases, and 7 bases lay between the germline ends. CDR3 protein: CASSLVSGYEQYF. DNA of the CDR3: TGCGCCAGCAGCTTGGTTAGCGGCTACGAGCAGTACTTC.

The rearrangement joins TRBV27 to TRBJ2-7, with D possibly TRBD1 on 5 matching bases. Germline V gene data show CDR1 as MNHEY and CDR2 as SMNVEV (reference sequence). The CDR3 is made up of 13 amino acids. V was trimmed by 6 bases and J by 7 bases, leaving 16 bases between them. For the CDR3, the DNA is TGTGCCAGCAGCTGGGGCCCCCTCTGGGAGCAGTACTTC. Protein sequence: CASSWGPLWEQYF.

This clonotype showed up just once. The genes are TRBV4-3 and TRBJ2-3, with 9 bases matching TRBD2. Germline CDR1 is LGHNA and CDR2 is YSLEER. The CDR3 loop spans 17 amino acids. The V gene end was trimmed by 0 bases and the J gene end by 2 bases; junction bases not matched to a gene: 6. The CDR3 reads CASSQDSGGPLTDTQYF. As DNA, the CDR3 is TGCGCCAGCAGCCAAGATAGCGGGGGCCCCCTCACAGATACGCAGTATTTT.

The chain uses TRBV29-1 and TRBJ2-3; 11 bases agree with TRBD2. Germline trimming cut 6 bases from V and 0 bases from J; bases unmatched to any gene: 11. The germline V gene encodes CDR1 SQVTM and CDR2 ANQGSEA. The CDR3 contains 17 residues. The CDR3 loop is CSVPWSGTSGSTDTQYF. The CDR3, as DNA: TGCAGCGTGCCCTGGTCCGGGACTAGCGGTAGCACAGATACGCAGTATTTT.

This sequence joins TRBV20-1 and TRBJ2-7; 8 bases fit TRBD2. Germline V gives CDR1 DFQATT, CDR2 SNEGSKA (reference sequence). V lost 3 bases to trimming and J lost 2 bases; unmatched junction nucleotides: 15. The CDR3 is made up of 17 amino acids. The CDR3 nucleotides read TGCAGTGCTAGCCCCTCTGTTGGACTAGCCGGAGCCTACGAGCAGTACTTC. Protein sequence: CSASPSVGLAGAYEQYF.

The V call is TRBV20-1, the J call TRBJ2-1; 13 bases agree with TRBD2. This CDR3 has 19 residues. Germline lookup yields CDR1 DFQATT and CDR2 SNEGSKA (reference sequence). With 5 bases clipped from V and 2 bases from J, the junction kept 15 bases outside the gene matches. Here the CDR3 DNA reads TGCAGTGCTTATCCCCCGGGACTAGCGGGAACGGGCACCTACAATGAGCAGTTCTTC. Translated, it gives CSAYPPGLAGTGTYNEQFF.

V gene TRBV12-3 or TRBV12-4 combines with J gene TRBJ2-7; D gene ambiguous. This CDR3 comprises 13 residues. V gave up 2 bases and J gave up 5 bases, with 10 bases separating them. This CDR3 reads CASSLLGFNEQYF. CDR3 in DNA: TGTGCCAGCAGTTTACTGGGGTTCAACGAGCAGTACTTC.

The J gene is TRBJ2-1, the V gene TRBV12-3 or TRBV12-4; D might be TRBD2 (5 bases). The CDR3 contains 14 residues. V was pared by 8 bases and J by 0 bases, with 11 bases between. The CDR3 region is CASLLGSSYNEQFF. In nucleotides, the CDR3 is TGTGCCAGCCTCTTGGGGAGCTCCTACAATGAGCAGTTCTTC.

The chain uses TRBV7-2 and TRBJ2-7; 12 bases agree with TRBD2. This CDR3 has 16 amino acids. The germline gives CDR1 SGHTA, CDR2 FQGNSA. The V gene end was trimmed by 6 bases and the J gene end by 4 bases; junction bases not matched to a gene: 10. The CDR3 region is CASRTQTSGSTYEQYF. For the CDR3, the DNA is TGTGCCAGCAGGACACAGACTAGCGGGAGTACTTACGAGCAGTACTTC. Filled out from reference TRBV7-2 and TRBJ2-7, the complete variable domain reads GAGVSQSPSNKVTEKGKDVELRCDPISGHTALYWYRQSLGQGLEFLIYFQGNSAPDKSGLPSDRFSAERTGGSVSTLTIQRTQQEDSAVYLCASRTQTSGSTYEQYFGPGTRLTVT.

This clonotype was recorded a few times. This chain uses TRBV12-3 or TRBV12-4 with TRBJ1-3; D gene uncertain. The CDR3 covers 14 residues. Trimming removed 3 bases at V and 1 base at J, with 7 bases between. In DNA, the CDR3 is TGTGCCAGCAGTTTTGAGGAATCTGGAAACACCATATATTTT. It translates to CASSFEESGNTIYF.